The subject of this entry is one TCR beta chain. These data originate in a study of cytomegalovirus exposure and HLA in healthy donors. PCR was performed using 60 Vbeta and 13 Jbeta primers. The assay was immunoSEQ multiplex PCR, and TCRdb's table has in-frame clones only and misses some. The table lists about 250,000 clones, 75% to 90% of them singletons, with approximately 0.3% in the top ten. This CDR3 is 16 amino acids long. The germline gives CDR1 MGHRA, CDR2 YSYEKL. Trimming at V came to 0 bases and at J to 2 bases, leaving 4 bases not matched to a gene. The clonotype comes from a girl between 2 and 10 years old in good health and CMV-seronegative. The sequencing sample was made of PBMCs. The rearrangement joins TRBV4-1 to TRBJ1-1, with 9 bases identical to TRBD1. The CDR3 region has the DNA TGCGCCAGCAGCCAAGATGGGACAGGGTCCAACACTGAAGCTTTCTTT. As protein: CASSQDGTGSNTEAFF.